This TCR beta chain came from a study of beta chain features in type 1 diabetes. The germline V gene encodes CDR1 SQVTM and CDR2 ANQGSEA. The CDR3 is 12 amino acids. Trimming removed 4 bases from V and 2 bases from J, with 8 bases in between. Points from the study as a whole: Within each of all four CD4+ subsets, Type 1 diabetes patients had TCRB CDR3s that were moderately but significantly shorter.

To note about this clone: What it binds is not known. Other DNA sequences within the sample encode an identical CDR3.

Sequenced material consisted of expressed TCRB transcripts (all of the isolated RNA was reverse transcribed). Only in-frame clones appear in the TCRdb table, and some are missing; sequencing was by immunoSEQ multiplex PCR. This repertoire shows about 640,000 clones, roughly 12% found once; its top ten account for 0.095% to 0.15%. What was sequenced was naive CD4+ T cells from blood. This chain connects TRBV29-1 to TRBJ2-5; maybe TRBD1 (5 bases). The sequence came from a man aged 25 to 40 with type 1 diabetes. The chain's CDR3 is CSVGQNQETQYF. DNA of the CDR3: TGCAGCGTTGGACAGAATCAAGAGACCCAGTACTTC.